This T cell receptor beta chain was observed in a study of blood T cells in healthy people across ages. Deletions cut 3 bases from V and 0 bases from J, with 9 bases between. The length of the CDR3 is 14 residues. Germline lookup yields CDR1 LNHDA and CDR2 SQIVND (reference sequence). A second PCR of 7 to 11 cycles used a sample-barcoded 5' primer and a J-beta primer mix. In TCRdb, the 5' RACE reads were re-called with MiXCR into one record per CDR3 protein. The top ten hold 15% to 20% of the sample, which has some 900,000 distinct CDR3 sequences, 29% seen once. This clonotype was detected only a few times.

Input material: blood. The source of this sequence is a woman older than 75 in good health. The chain combines TRBV19 with TRBJ2-7; no clear D gene. CDR3 sequence (DNA): TGTGCCAGTAGTATGGACCCAAGCTCCTACGAGCAGTACTTC. Residues: CASSMDPSSYEQYF.